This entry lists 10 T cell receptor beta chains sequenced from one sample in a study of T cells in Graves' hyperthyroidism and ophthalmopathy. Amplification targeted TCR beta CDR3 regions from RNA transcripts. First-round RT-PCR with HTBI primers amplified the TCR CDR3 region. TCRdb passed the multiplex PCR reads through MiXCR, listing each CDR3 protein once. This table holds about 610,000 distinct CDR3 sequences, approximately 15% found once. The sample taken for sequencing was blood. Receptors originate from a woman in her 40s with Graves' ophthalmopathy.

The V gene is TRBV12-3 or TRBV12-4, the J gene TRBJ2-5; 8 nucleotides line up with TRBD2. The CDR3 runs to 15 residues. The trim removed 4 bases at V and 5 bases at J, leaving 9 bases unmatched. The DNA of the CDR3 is TGTGCCAGCAGTTGGGGGGGAGCGGGAGTGGAGACCCAGTACTTC. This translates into CASSWGGAGVETQYF.

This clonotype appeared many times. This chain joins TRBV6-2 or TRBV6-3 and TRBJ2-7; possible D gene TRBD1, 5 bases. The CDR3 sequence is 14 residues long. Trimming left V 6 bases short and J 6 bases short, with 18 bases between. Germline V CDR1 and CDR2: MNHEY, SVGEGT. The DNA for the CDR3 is TGTGCCAGCAGGGACACGTCAGGGATTCCCGAGCAGTACTTC. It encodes CASRDTSGIPEQYF.

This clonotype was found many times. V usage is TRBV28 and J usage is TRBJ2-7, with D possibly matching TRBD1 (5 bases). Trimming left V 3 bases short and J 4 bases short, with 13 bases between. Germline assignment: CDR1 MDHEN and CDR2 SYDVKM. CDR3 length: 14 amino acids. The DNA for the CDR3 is TGTGCCAGCAGTTTCTTCAGGACACAATACGAGCAGTACTTC. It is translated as CASSFFRTQYEQYF. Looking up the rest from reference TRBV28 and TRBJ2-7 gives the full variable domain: DVKVTQSSRYLVKRTGEKVFLECVQDMDHENMFWYRQDPGLGLRLIYFSYDVKMKEKGDIPEGYSVSREKKERFSLILESASTNQTSMYLCASSFFRTQYEQYFGPGTRLTVT.

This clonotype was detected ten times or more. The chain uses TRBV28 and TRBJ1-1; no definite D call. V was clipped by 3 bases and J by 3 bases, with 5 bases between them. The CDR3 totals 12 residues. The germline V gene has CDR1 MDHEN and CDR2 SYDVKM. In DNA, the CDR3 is TGTGCCAGCAGTTTTTCCCACACTGAAGCTTTCTTT. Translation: CASSFSHTEAFF.

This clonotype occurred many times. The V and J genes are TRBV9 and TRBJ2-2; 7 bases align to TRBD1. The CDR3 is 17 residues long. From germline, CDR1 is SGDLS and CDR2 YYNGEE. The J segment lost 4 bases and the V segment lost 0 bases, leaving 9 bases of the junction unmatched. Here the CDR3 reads CASSVGLGQSSTGELFF. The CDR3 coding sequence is TGTGCCAGCAGCGTAGGATTGGGACAGTCTTCCACCGGGGAGCTGTTTTTT.

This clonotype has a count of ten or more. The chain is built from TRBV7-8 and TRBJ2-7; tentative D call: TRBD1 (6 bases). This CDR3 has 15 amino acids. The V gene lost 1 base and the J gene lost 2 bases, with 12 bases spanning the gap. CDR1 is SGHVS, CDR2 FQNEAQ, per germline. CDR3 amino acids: CASSLVSRGPYEQYF. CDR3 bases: TGTGCCAGCAGCTTAGTGTCCAGGGGACCCTACGAGCAGTACTTC.

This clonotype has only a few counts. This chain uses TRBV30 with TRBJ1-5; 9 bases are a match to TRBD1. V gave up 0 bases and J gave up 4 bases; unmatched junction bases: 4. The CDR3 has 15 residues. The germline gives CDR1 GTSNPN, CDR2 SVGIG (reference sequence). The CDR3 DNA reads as TGTGCCTGGAGTGTCGAACAGGGGGCGAATCAGCCCCAGCATTTT. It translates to CAWSVEQGANQPQHF.

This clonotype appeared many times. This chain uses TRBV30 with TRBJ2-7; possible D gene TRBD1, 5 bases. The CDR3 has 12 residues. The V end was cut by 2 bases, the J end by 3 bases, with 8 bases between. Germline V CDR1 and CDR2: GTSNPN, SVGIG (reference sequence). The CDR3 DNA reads TGTGCCTGGAGTATGCAGGGCTACGAGCAGTACTTC. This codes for CAWSMQGYEQYF.

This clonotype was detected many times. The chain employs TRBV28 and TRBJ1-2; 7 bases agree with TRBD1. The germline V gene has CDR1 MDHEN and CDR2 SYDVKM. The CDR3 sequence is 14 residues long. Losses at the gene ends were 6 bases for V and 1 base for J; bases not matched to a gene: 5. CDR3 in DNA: TGTGCCAGCAGGGCCGGGACAGTTAACTATGGCTACACCTTC. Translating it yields CASRAGTVNYGYTF.

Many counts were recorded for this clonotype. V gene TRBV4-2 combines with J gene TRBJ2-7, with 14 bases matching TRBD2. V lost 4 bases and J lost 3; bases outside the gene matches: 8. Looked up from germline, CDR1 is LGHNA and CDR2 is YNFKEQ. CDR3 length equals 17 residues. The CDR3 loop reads CASSLPGTSGGRYEQYF. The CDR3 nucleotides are TGTGCCAGCAGCCTACCCGGGACTAGCGGGGGACGCTACGAGCAGTACTTC.